These 29 T cell receptor beta chains share one sample of origin, sequenced in a study of T-cell memory formation after mild COVID-19. TCRdb used MiXCR to reprocess the 5' RACE reads, holding one entry per CDR3 protein. The table has a few hundred thousand distinct CDR3 sequences, 20% to 30% seen once. Sequenced material: PBMCs or a T cell subset sorted from them (not recorded which). These receptors were obtained from an adult woman who had mild COVID-19 (a few samples of this study predate the infection). Cell type and time point are not known.

This clonotype has a handful of counts. This rearrangement joins TRBV5-1 to TRBJ2-5, with TRBD2 identical over 9 bases. With 1 base clipped from V and 6 bases from J, the junction kept 7 bases outside the gene matches. This CDR3 is 15 amino acids long. Germline V lookup: CDR1 SGHRS, CDR2 YFSETQ. This CDR3 reads CASSLSGGGAQTQYF. CDR3 DNA: TGCGCCAGCAGCTTGTCTGGCGGGGGGGCACAGACCCAGTACTTC.

The V gene is TRBV15, the J gene TRBJ2-5; 9 positions agree with TRBD1. Germline trimming cut 4 bases from V and 5 bases from J; bases unmatched to any gene: 8. This CDR3 has 15 residues. In germline, CDR1 is LNHNV, CDR2 YYDKDF (reference sequence). CDR3 sequence (DNA): TGTGCCACCAGCATAGGGACAGGGCTTCGGGAGACCCAGTACTTC. This sequence encodes CATSIGTGLRETQYF. Based on the CDR3 plus reference TRBV15 and TRBJ2-5, the full variable domain is DAMVIQNPRYQVTQFGKPVTLSCSQTLNHNVMYWYQQKSSQAPKLLFHYYDKDFNNEADTPDNFQSRRPNTSFCFLDIRSPGLGDTAMYLCATSIGTGLRETQYFGPGTRLLVL.

This clonotype was recorded a few times. V is TRBV7-9 and J is TRBJ1-1; D perhaps matches TRBD1 (6 bases). The V end was cut by 1 base, the J end by 5 bases, with 11 bases between. The germline gives CDR1 SEHNR, CDR2 FQNEAQ (reference sequence). The CDR3 spans 14 residues. In DNA form, the CDR3 reads TGTGCCAGCAGCTTAGATGCAGGGGTAACTGAAGCTTTCTTT. It yields the protein CASSLDAGVTEAFF.

This clonotype was observed a handful of times. This chain links TRBV3-1 with TRBJ2-7, with D perhaps TRBD1 (5 bases). The V gene's germline CDR1 is LGHDT and CDR2 YNNKEL (reference sequence). This CDR3 comprises 17 residues. V lost 4 bases and J lost 3, with 22 bases in between. The CDR3 region is CASSPALLHRNFYEQYF. The CDR3 region has the DNA TGTGCCAGCAGCCCGGCACTGCTACACAGGAATTTCTACGAGCAGTACTTC.

The chain combines TRBV11-3 with TRBJ2-5; D is unclear. This CDR3 comprises 12 residues. V lost 6 bases and J 5 bases, leaving 10 bases between the germline ends. The germline V gene has CDR1 SGHNT and CDR2 YENEEA. In nucleotides, the CDR3 is TGTGCCAGCAGGGGTCCGGAGGAGACCCAGTACTTC. Translating it yields CASRGPEETQYF.

This clonotype was seen a handful of times. The V gene is TRBV6-1, the J gene TRBJ2-5; D is perhaps TRBD2 (6 bases). Trimming took off 4 bases at V and 3 bases at J, with 12 bases between the two ends. The CDR3 is 14 residues long. Germline V gene lookup returns CDR1 MNHNS and CDR2 SASEGT. The DNA of the CDR3 is TGTGCCAGCAGTGCTGGGGAGGAGGAAGAGACCCAGTACTTC. Translation gives CASSAGEEEETQYF.

This clonotype was seen only a few times. The V gene is TRBV10-3, the J gene TRBJ2-4; weak D call: TRBD2 (5 bases). Trimming pared 3 bases from V and 0 bases from J, leaving 12 bases between. The CDR3 is 16 residues long. The germline V gene has CDR1 ENHRY and CDR2 SYGVKD. DNA of the CDR3: TGTGCCATCAGTGAAGCGGAGCAGACAGCCAAAAACATTCAGTACTTC. The encoded protein is CAISEAEQTAKNIQYF.

This clonotype was detected a few times. The gene calls are TRBV7-2 and TRBJ2-3; 7 bases line up with TRBD2. CDR3 size: 14 residues. CDR1 SGHTA and CDR2 FQGNSA come from the germline V gene. V dropped 3 bases and J dropped 2; count of bases not matched to a gene: 2. CDR3 sequence: CASSFRDYTDTQYF. The CDR3 region has the DNA TGTGCCAGCAGCTTCCGGGACTACACAGATACGCAGTATTTT.

The V gene is TRBV7-2, the J gene TRBJ2-1, with a weak D call TRBD2 (5 bases). The CDR3 has 15 amino acids. The V end lost 2 bases, the J end lost 8 bases, and 16 bases lay between the germline ends. Germline V lookup: CDR1 SGHTA, CDR2 FQGNSA. CDR3 DNA: TGTGCCAGCAGCTTACGTTCAGAGGGAGCATATGAGCAGTTCTTC. Translation gives CASSLRSEGAYEQFF.

CDR3 loop: CATSQPRGRSSGANVLTF. DNA for the CDR3: TGTGCCACCAGTCAACCCAGGGGGCGAAGCTCTGGGGCCAACGTCCTGACTTTC. The chain couples TRBV24-1 to TRBJ2-6; 8 positions agree with TRBD1. The V segment lost 6 bases and the J segment 0 bases; nucleotides outside the gene matches: 9. CDR1 and CDR2 from the germline V gene are KGHDR and SFDVKD. The length of the CDR3 is 18 residues.

This chain links TRBV24-1 with TRBJ1-2; D not resolved. The CDR3 is 16 amino acids. Trimming shortened V by 2 bases and J by 8 bases, and 20 bases separated the two germline ends. Germline CDR1 KGHDR, CDR2 SFDVKD. The CDR3 nucleotides read TGTGCCACCAGTGATTCGCAGGCCATTGGAAATCTGGGCTACACCTTC. Amino acid sequence: CATSDSQAIGNLGYTF.

This chain links TRBV7-8 with TRBJ2-5, with a weak D call TRBD2 (5 bases). This CDR3 is 14 amino acids long. Germline V gene sequence: CDR1 SGHVS, CDR2 FQNEAQ. Trimming removed 2 bases at V and 4 bases at J, with 11 bases between. This CDR3 is CASSLRRSGETQYF. CDR3 coding DNA: TGTGCCAGCAGCTTACGGAGGAGCGGAGAGACCCAGTACTTC.

The CDR3 spells CASGVGGGFGNTIYF. CDR3 sequence (DNA): TGTGCCAGTGGCGTTGGGGGGGGCTTTGGAAACACCATATATTTT. The chain has TRBV19 and TRBJ1-3; D possibly corresponds to TRBD1 (6 bases). Deletions cut 8 bases from V and 3 bases from J, with 17 bases between. The germline V gene encodes CDR1 LNHDA and CDR2 SQIVND (reference sequence). The CDR3 sequence is 15 residues long.

This clonotype was counted between two and nine times. The V gene is TRBV15, the J gene TRBJ2-7, with TRBD1 identical over 8 bases. The germline V gene encodes CDR1 LNHNV and CDR2 YYDKDF (reference sequence). The ends lost 3 bases at V and 3 bases at J; junction bases unmatched: 10. The CDR3 contains 16 residues. The CDR3: CATSSGQGSPLYEQYF. CDR3 nucleotides: TGTGCCACCAGCAGCGGACAGGGTTCCCCTCTCTACGAGCAGTACTTC.

This chain joins TRBV20-1 and TRBJ2-7, with unresolved D. Germline values: CDR1 DFQATT, CDR2 SNEGSKA (reference sequence). V was trimmed by 0 bases and J by 3 bases, leaving 15 bases between them. The CDR3 contains 15 residues. The CDR3 coding sequence is TGCAGTGCTAGAGATTCCGACTCGTCAATCTACGAGCAGTACTTC. Translated, it gives CSARDSDSSIYEQYF.

This chain connects TRBV5-1 to TRBJ2-3, with TRBD1 identical over 7 bases. CDR1 and CDR2 from the germline V gene are SGHRS and YFSETQ. J gave up 6 bases and V 0 bases, and 4 bases lay outside the gene matches. This CDR3 spans 14 amino acids. The CDR3 sequence is CASSLEQGEDTQYF. The CDR3 nucleotides read TGCGCCAGCAGCTTGGAGCAGGGGGAGGATACGCAGTATTTT.

The chain combines TRBV12-3 or TRBV12-4 with TRBJ2-5, with D perhaps matching TRBD1 (5 bases). There are 14 residues in the CDR3. Trimming left V 6 bases short and J 1 base short, with 12 bases between. The DNA for the CDR3 is TGTGCCAGCAGCCAGACAGAAACCCAAGAGACCCAGTACTTC. Translating it yields CASSQTETQETQYF.

In its sample, this clonotype was seen a few times. The chain combines TRBV2 with TRBJ2-2; D gene ambiguous. V was shortened by 6 bases and J by 6 bases, with 11 bases between the two germline ends. CDR1 SNHLY and CDR2 FYNNEI come from the germline V gene. The CDR3 is made up of 13 amino acids. In nucleotides, the CDR3 is TGTGCCAGCAGCGTGGGTCCGGCCGGGGAGCTGTTTTTT. Encoded protein: CASSVGPAGELFF. Full variable domain (rest looked up from reference TRBV2 and TRBJ2-2): EPEVTQTPSHQVTQMGQEVILRCVPISNHLYFYWYRQILGQKVEFLVSFYNNEISEKSEIFDDQFSVERPDGSNFTLKIRSTKLEDSAMYFCASSVGPAGELFFGEGSRLTVL.

The chain has TRBV7-9 and TRBJ1-2; TRBD1 is a possible D gene (6 bases). The length of the CDR3 is 15 residues. V was clipped by 5 bases and J by 4 bases, with 17 bases between them. Germline V gives CDR1 SEHNR, CDR2 FQNEAQ (reference sequence). Here the CDR3 DNA reads TGTGCCAGCAGCCCCCGAGCGGGGGCTCCCTATGGCTACACCTTC. Encoded protein: CASSPRAGAPYGYTF.

This clonotype came up a few times. The J gene is TRBJ2-5, the V gene TRBV7-2; 8 bases match TRBD1. The CDR3 is made up of 15 amino acids. Looked up from germline, CDR1 is SGHTA and CDR2 is FQGNSA. With 3 bases clipped from V and 6 bases from J, the junction kept 9 bases outside the gene matches. This chain's CDR3 is CASSFKTGQGQTQYF. The CDR3, as DNA: TGTGCCAGCAGCTTCAAAACCGGACAGGGCCAGACCCAGTACTTC.

This rearrangement joins TRBV7-8 to TRBJ2-3, with D hard to call. The germline V gene encodes CDR1 SGHVS and CDR2 FQNEAQ. The length of the CDR3 is 16 residues. Between the trimmed V and J ends, which lost 5 bases and 4 bases, there was a span of 19 bases. In DNA, the CDR3 is TGTGCCAGCAGCATCTTAGCTGGGTTTGGTCCAGATACGCAGTATTTT. This sequence encodes CASSILAGFGPDTQYF.

The chain employs TRBV7-9 and TRBJ2-3; D perhaps matches TRBD2 (6 bases). This CDR3 region has 16 residues. Per germline, CDR1 SEHNR and CDR2 FQNEAQ (reference sequence). Trimming shortened V by 4 bases and J by 0 bases, and 14 bases separated the two germline ends. In DNA, the CDR3 is TGTGCCAGCAGCTACTTCCGGGACTTTAGCACAGATACGCAGTATTTT. Translating gives CASSYFRDFSTDTQYF.

This sequence joins TRBV24-1 and TRBJ1-2, with D tentatively TRBD1 (6 bases). Germline-derived CDR1 and CDR2 are KGHDR and SFDVKD. The CDR3 extends over 13 amino acids. V dropped 6 bases and J dropped 8 bases, with 15 bases sitting between them. The DNA of the CDR3 is TGTGCCACCAGTACCGTCGGGGGCCAGGGCTACACCTTC. This codes for CATSTVGGQGYTF.

V gene TRBV20-1 combines with J gene TRBJ2-7; 7 bases align to TRBD1. Germline loops: CDR1 DFQATT, CDR2 SNEGSKA (reference sequence). The J segment lost 4 bases and the V segment lost 3 bases, leaving 3 bases of the junction unmatched. The CDR3 is made up of 12 amino acids. DNA of the CDR3: TGCAGTGCTAGGAGACAGGGTTACGAGCAGTACTTC. Its protein product is CSARRQGYEQYF.

The genes are TRBV5-1 and TRBJ2-7; D tentatively reads TRBD1 or TRBD2 (5 bases each). Trimming took off 4 bases at V and 5 bases at J, with 19 bases between the two ends. The CDR3 length is 15 residues. CDR1 is SGHRS and CDR2 is YFSETQ in the germline V gene. The CDR3 coding sequence is TGCGCCAGCAGCCTTAAGGGACCGATACTCCACGAGCAGTACTTC. Protein: CASSLKGPILHEQYF. Supplemented by reference TRBV5-1 and TRBJ2-7, the full variable domain reads KAGVTQTPRYLIKTRGQQVTLSCSPISGHRSVSWYQQTPGQGLQFLFEYFSETQRNKGNFPGRFSGRQFSNSRSEMNVSTLELGDSALYLCASSLKGPILHEQYFGPGTRLTVT.

This clonotype showed up just a few times. The rearrangement links TRBV11-2 to TRBJ2-1; no firm D call. CDR3 length equals 15 residues. CDR1 is SGHAT and CDR2 is FQNNGV in the germline V gene. V was shortened by 1 base and J by 1 base, with 8 bases between the two germline ends. As DNA, the CDR3 is TGTGCCAGCAGCTTAGTCGGCCTGTCCTACAATGAGCAGTTCTTC. It translates to CASSLVGLSYNEQFF. The variable domain in full, completed from reference TRBV11-2 and TRBJ2-1, reads EAGVAQSPRYKIIEKRQSVAFWCNPISGHATLYWYQQILGQGPKLLIQFQNNGVVDDSQLPKDRFSAERLKGVDSTLKIQPAKLEDSAVYLCASSLVGLSYNEQFFGPGTRLTVL.

The J gene is TRBJ1-1, the V gene TRBV7-9, with 7 nucleotides matching TRBD1. The CDR3 runs 16 residues. The ends lost 5 bases at V and 1 base at J; junction bases unmatched: 10. Germline-derived CDR1 and CDR2 are SEHNR and FQNEAQ (reference sequence). CDR3 bases: TGTGCCAGCAGCCTTACTAGGACAGGAGAGAACACTGAAGCTTTCTTT. It yields the protein CASSLTRTGENTEAFF.

This clonotype was counted between two and nine times. The chain combines TRBV20-1 with TRBJ1-2; maybe TRBD1 (6 bases). CDR3 length: 14 residues. V gave up 3 bases and J gave up 0 bases, with 11 bases separating them. Germline V gene data show CDR1 as DFQATT and CDR2 as SNEGSKA (reference sequence). The CDR3 nucleotides are TGCAGTGCTAGGGGCAGGGGAGCTAACTATGGCTACACCTTC. Amino acids: CSARGRGANYGYTF.

The chain employs TRBV27 and TRBJ1-6; perhaps TRBD1 as D (6 bases). CDR3 length: 14 amino acids. Trimming cost V 2 bases and J 7 bases, with 9 bases left between them. In germline, CDR1 is MNHEY, CDR2 SMNVEV (reference sequence). The CDR3 reads CASSLRGLNSPLHF. The CDR3 DNA follows: TGTGCCAGCAGTTTAAGGGGGTTGAATTCACCCCTCCACTTT.